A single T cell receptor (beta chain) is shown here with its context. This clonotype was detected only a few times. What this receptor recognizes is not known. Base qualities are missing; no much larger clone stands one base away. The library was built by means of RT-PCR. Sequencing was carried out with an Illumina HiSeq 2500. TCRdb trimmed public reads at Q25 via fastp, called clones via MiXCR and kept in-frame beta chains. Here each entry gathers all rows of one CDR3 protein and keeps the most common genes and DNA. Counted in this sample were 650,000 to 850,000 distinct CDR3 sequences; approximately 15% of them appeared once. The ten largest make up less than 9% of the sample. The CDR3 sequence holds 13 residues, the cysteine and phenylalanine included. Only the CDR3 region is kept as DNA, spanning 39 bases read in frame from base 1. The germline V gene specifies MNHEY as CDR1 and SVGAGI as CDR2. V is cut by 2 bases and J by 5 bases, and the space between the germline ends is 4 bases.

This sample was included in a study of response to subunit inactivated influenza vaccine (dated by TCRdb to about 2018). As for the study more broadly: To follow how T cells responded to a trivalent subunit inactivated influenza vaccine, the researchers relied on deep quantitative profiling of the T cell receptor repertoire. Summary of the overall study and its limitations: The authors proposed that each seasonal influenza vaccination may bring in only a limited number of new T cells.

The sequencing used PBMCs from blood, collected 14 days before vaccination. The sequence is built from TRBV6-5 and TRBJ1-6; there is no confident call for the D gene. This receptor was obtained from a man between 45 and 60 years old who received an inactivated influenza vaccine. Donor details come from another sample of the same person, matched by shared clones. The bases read TGTGCCAGCAGTTACAGGGATAATTCACCCCTCCACTTT. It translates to CASSYRDNSPLHF.